The sequence of this T cell receptor (beta chain) was determined in a study of CD8+ T cells in alopecia areata. General study findings and limits: Higher clonality than in normal scalp was seen in lesional scalp, especially alopecia totalis/universalis.

TCR sequencing used cDNA made by reverse transcription of extracted RNA. The protocol was immunoSEQ multiplex PCR, while the TCRdb copy is restricted to in-frame clones and leaves out a portion. Of 200,000 to 250,000 clones in the sample, approximately 61% were seen once. As concerns this clone: Its antigen is as yet unknown.

Sampling of alopecia areata patients yielded lesional scalp punch biopsies as well as peripheral blood. Trimming at V came to 1 base and at J to 4 bases, leaving 7 bases not matched to a gene. The germline V gene encodes CDR1 SGHRS and CDR2 YFSETQ. This CDR3 region has 16 residues. The sequencing here drew on CD4+ T cells sorted from blood, taken at week 0. This receptor was taken from a human donor with alopecia areata. V usage is TRBV5-1 and J usage is TRBJ2-5, with TRBD1 identical over 10 bases. The CDR3 bases are TGCGCCAGCAGCTTGAGATCCGGACAGGGGGGAGAGACCCAGTACTTC. This codes for CASSLRSGQGGETQYF.